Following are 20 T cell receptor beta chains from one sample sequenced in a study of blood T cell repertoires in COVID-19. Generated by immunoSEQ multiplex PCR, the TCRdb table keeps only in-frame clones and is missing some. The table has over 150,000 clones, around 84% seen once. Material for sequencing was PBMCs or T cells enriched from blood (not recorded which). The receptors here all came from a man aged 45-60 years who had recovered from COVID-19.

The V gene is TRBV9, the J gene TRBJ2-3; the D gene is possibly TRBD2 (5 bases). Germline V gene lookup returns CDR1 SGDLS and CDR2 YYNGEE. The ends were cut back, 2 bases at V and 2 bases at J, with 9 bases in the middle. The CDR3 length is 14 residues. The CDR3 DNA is TGTGCCAGCAGCGTCTCCGGGATCACAGATACGCAGTATTTT. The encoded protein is CASSVSGITDTQYF.

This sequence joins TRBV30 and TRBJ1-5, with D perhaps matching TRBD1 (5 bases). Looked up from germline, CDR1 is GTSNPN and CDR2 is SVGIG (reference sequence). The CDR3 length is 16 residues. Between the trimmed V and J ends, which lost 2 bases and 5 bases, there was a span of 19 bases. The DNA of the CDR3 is TGTGCCTGGAGTCCATCGACGGGGGTGATACATCAGCCCCAGCATTTT. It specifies CAWSPSTGVIHQPQHF.

Written as DNA, the CDR3 is TGTGCCAGCAGCTTAGCGTCTCAGGGTACCACAGATACGCAGTATTTT. Protein: CASSLASQGTTDTQYF. The chain joins TRBV7-6 to TRBJ2-3, with D possibly being TRBD1 (5 bases). The ends were cut back, 0 bases at V and 2 bases at J, with 12 bases in the middle. Germline CDR1 and CDR2: SGHVS and FNYEAQ. This CDR3 region has 16 residues.

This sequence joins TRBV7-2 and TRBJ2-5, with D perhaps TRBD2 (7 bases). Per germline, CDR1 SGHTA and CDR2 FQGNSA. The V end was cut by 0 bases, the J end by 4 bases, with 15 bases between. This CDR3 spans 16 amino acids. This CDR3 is CASSLAGGRVGETQYF. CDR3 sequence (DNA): TGTGCCAGCAGCTTAGCGGGGGGGCGCGTGGGAGAGACCCAGTACTTC.

As DNA, the CDR3 is TGTGCCAGCAGCCAAGATCACCGCTTCGGGGGGACTGAAGCTTTCTTT. This codes for CASSQDHRFGGTEAFF. This chain joins TRBV3-1 (or the pseudogene TRBV3-2) and TRBJ1-1, with a possible D match to TRBD1 (5 bases). The CDR3 spans 16 residues. Germline V gives CDR1 LGHDT, CDR2 YNNKEL (reference sequence). V was shortened by 0 bases and J by 5 bases, with 16 bases between the two germline ends.

CDR3 region: CATSVFTMDRRVGEQYF. CDR3 nucleotides: TGTGCCACCAGTGTTTTTACCATGGACAGGAGGGTCGGGGAGCAGTACTTC. The V call is TRBV24-1, the J call TRBJ2-7; tentatively, D is TRBD1 (7 bases). This CDR3 has 17 amino acids. Germline values: CDR1 KGHDR, CDR2 SFDVKD. Deletions cut 5 bases from V and 7 bases from J, with 26 bases between.

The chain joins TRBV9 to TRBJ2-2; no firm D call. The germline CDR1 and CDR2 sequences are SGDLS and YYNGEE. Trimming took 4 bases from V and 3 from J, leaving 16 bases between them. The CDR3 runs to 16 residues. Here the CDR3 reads CASSPRESVDTGELFF. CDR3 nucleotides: TGTGCCAGCAGCCCTAGAGAGAGTGTCGACACCGGGGAGCTGTTTTTT. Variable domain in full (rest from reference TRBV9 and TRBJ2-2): DSGVTQTPKHLITATGQRVTLRCSPRSGDLSVYWYQQSLDQGLQFLIQYYNGEERAKGNILERFSAQQFPDLHSELNLSSLELGDSALYFCASSPRESVDTGELFFGEGSRLTVL.

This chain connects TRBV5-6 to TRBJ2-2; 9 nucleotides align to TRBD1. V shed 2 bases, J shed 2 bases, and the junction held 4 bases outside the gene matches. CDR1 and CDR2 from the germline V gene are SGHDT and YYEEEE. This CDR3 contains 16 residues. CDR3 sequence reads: CASSLFTGGNTGELFF. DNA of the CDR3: TGTGCCAGCAGCTTATTTACAGGGGGCAACACCGGGGAGCTGTTTTTT.

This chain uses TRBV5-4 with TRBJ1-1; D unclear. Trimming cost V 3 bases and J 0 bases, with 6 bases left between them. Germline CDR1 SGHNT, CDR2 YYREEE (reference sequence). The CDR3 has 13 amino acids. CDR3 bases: TGTGCCAGCAGCTCAAACATGAACACTGAAGCTTTCTTT. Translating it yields CASSSNMNTEAFF.

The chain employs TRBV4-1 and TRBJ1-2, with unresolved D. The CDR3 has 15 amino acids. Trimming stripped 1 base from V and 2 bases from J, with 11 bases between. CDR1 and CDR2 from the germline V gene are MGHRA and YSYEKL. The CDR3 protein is CASSQGAATNYGYTF. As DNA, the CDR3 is TGCGCCAGCAGCCAAGGAGCTGCCACCAACTATGGCTACACCTTC.

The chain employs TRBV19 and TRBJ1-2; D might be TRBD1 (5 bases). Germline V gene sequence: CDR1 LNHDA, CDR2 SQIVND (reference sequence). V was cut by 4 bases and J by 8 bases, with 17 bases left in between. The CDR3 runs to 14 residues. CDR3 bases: TGTGCCAGTAGTACAGCCGGGAGGGGTGACGGCTACACCTTC. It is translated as CASSTAGRGDGYTF.

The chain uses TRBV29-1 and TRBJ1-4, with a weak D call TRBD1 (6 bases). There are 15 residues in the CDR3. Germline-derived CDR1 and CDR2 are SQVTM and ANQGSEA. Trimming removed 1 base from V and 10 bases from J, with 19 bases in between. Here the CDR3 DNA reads TGCAGCGTTGAAGGTGGGCCTCGGGGGGCAAGAAAACTGTTTTTT. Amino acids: CSVEGGPRGARKLFF. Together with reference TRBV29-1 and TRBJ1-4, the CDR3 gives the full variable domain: SAVISQKPSRDICQRGTSLTIQCQVDSQVTMMFWYRQQPGQSLTLIATANQGSEATYESGFVIDKFPISRPNLTFSTLTVSNMSPEDSSIYLCSVEGGPRGARKLFFGSGTQLSVL.

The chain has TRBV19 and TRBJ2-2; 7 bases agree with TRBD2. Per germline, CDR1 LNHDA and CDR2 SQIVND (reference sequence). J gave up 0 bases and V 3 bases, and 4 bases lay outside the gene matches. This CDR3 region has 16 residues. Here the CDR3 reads CASSMDGGTNTGELFF. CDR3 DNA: TGTGCCAGTAGTATGGACGGGGGGACGAACACCGGGGAGCTGTTTTTT.

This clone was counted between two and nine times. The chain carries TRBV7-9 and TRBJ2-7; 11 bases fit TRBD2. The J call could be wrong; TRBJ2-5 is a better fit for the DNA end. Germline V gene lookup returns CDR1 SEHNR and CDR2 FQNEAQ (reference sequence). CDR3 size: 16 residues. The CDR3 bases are TGTGCCAGCAGCTTAGCCCCACTAGGACTAGCGGGGACCCAGTACTTC. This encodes CASSLAPLGLAGTQYF.

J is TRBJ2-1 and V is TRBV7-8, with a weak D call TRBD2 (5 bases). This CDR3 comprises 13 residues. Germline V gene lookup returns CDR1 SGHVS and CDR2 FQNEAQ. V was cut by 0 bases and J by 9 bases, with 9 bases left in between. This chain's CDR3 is CASSLAPLAEQFF. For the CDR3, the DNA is TGTGCCAGCAGCTTAGCGCCTCTAGCTGAGCAGTTCTTC.

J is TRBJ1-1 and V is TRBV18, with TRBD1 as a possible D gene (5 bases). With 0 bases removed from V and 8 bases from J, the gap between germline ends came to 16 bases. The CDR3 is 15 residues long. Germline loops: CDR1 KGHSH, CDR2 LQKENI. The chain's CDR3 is CASSPPPGGVTEAFF. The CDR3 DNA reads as TGTGCCAGCTCACCACCGCCGGGGGGGGTGACCGAAGCTTTCTTT.

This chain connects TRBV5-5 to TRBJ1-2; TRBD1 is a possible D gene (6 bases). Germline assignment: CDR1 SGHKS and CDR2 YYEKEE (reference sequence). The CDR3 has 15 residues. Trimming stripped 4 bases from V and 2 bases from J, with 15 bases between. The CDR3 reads CASSPAGGGNYGYTF. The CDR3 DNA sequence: TGTGCCAGCAGCCCGGCGGGGGGCGGGAACTATGGCTACACCTTC.

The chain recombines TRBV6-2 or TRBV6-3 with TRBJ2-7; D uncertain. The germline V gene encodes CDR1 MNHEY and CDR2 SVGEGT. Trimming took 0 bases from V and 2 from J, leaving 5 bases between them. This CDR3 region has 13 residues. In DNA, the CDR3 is TGTGCCAGCAGTTACTCGACAACCTACGAGCAGTACTTC. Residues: CASSYSTTYEQYF.

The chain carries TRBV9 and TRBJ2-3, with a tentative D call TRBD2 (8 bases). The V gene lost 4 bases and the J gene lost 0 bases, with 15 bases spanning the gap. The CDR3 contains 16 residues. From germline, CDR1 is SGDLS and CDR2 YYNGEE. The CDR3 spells CASSPREGASTDTQYF. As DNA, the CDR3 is TGTGCCAGCAGCCCCCGGGAGGGGGCGAGCACAGATACGCAGTATTTT.

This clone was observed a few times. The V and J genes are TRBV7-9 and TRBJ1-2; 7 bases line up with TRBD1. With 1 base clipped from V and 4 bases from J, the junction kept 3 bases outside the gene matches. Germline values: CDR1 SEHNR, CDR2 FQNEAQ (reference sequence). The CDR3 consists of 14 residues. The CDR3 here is CASSLGDSVYGYTF. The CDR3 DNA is TGTGCCAGCAGCTTAGGGGACAGCGTCTATGGCTACACCTTC.